The present entry profiles one T cell receptor (beta chain) with its context. The table lists this clone with a few counts. The target of this receptor is not known. No base qualities exist here, and no much larger clone lies one base off it. The data derive from a study of blood T cell repertoires in COVID-19 (TCRdb year 2020). Background for the entire study: The collaborator samples originated in the United States, Italy and Spain and spanned the acute and convalescent phases of COVID-19. The material from the prospective study consisted of cDNA or gDNA derived from T cells, B-cell-depleted T cells, or PBMCs. Deeply sampled blood TCRbeta repertoires from subjects exposed to, actively infected with, or recovered from COVID-19 were included in the dataset. The repertoires were made available in a free public database intended to serve as a resource for research on the immune response to SARS-CoV-2. Samples came from the ongoing ImmuneRACE study (first 160 participants) plus 1,254 subjects from 6 global collaborators. The sample metadata nearly always contained a de-identified subject ID, COVID-19 status, age in years and sex. HLA class I and class II types, where available, came from metadata supplied by the sample provider rather than from assay-based typing.

General findings and caveats noted by the study authors: The amount of clinical and demographic metadata varied by source and participant and was provided uncurated.

Each collaborating institution followed its own protocols to collect whole blood in K2EDTA tubes. For TCRbeta analysis, collaborators shipped samples in one of three forms: frozen whole blood, isolated PBMCs, or DNA extracted from either of those sample types. The immunoSEQ Assay, a bias-controlled multiplex PCR, was used to amplify TCRbeta CDR3 regions from genomic DNA. The paper's processing steps were these. The number of nucleated cells in each sample was estimated by amplification of reference gene primers within the assay. To quantify the absolute abundance of each unique TCRbeta CDR3 rearrangement, sequence reads were collapsed and filtered. For each sample, productive Simpson clonality was calculated as the square root of Simpson's diversity index over productive rearrangements. TCRdb holds this immuneACCESS table with in-frame rearrangements only. Some clones are missing; in checked studies, unresolved V genes explain under half, and the rest has no known cause. V, J and clone size reflect that table, while D and trimming were determined from the DNA. In all, the sample holds 45,000 to 55,000 clones, and 86% of those were seen once. The ten largest clones add up to roughly 25% of the sample.

This TCR was recovered from a woman older than 75 with acute or convalescent COVID-19. Sequencing was performed on peripheral blood.

CDR3 sequence: CASSEKTGTGIAGYTF. The DNA is TGCGCCAGCAGTGAGAAGACCGGGACAGGGATCGCCGGCTACACCTTC. The chain uses TRBV10-2 and TRBJ1-2, and TRBD1 matches 9 of the central bases. Here V drops 2 bases and J drops 8 bases, and the junction holds 12 bases not matched to any gene. The CDR3 has 16 amino acids, counting the end cysteine and phenylalanine. Only the CDR3 region is kept as DNA, spanning 48 bases read in frame from base 1. CDR1 and CDR2, looked up from the germline V gene, are WSHSY and SAAADI.